This T cell receptor (beta chain) was sequenced during a study of control samples from healthy donors and cancer patients. A remark on this clone: Relative to the germline gene, one junction end is altered; a read error may explain this.

Libraries were prepared by immunoSEQ multiplex PCR; TCRdb keeps only in-frame clonotypes and omits some of them. The sample carries about 130,000 clones, 85% to 95% recorded once. Germline V lookup: CDR1 SNHLY, CDR2 FYNNEI. CDR3 length: 15 residues. The sequenced sample consisted of PBMCs. V gene TRBV2 combines with J gene TRBJ1-1, with D tentatively TRBD1 (6 bases). This receptor was taken from a man older than 75 with head and neck cancer. In DNA, the CDR3 is TGTACCAGCAGTGTGCAGGGGATTATGAACACTGAAGCTTTCTTT. This encodes CTSSVQGIMNTEAFF.